This T cell receptor beta chain was recorded in a study of beta chain features in type 1 diabetes. Expressed TCRB transcripts were sequenced after all isolated RNA was converted to cDNA. Repertoires were generated with immunoSEQ multiplex PCR, while TCRdb's copy carries only in-frame clones and drops some. The table lists around 50,000 clones, around 40% of them singletons. Findings and caveats of the study: All four CD4+ subsets from Type 1 diabetes patients carried moderately but significantly shorter TCRB CDR3s.

This CDR3 has 16 residues. V was cut by 3 bases and J by 9 bases, with 21 bases left in between. Germline values: CDR1 LGHNA, CDR2 YNFKEQ. Only a few counts were recorded for this clone. The target antigen is unknown. The rearrangement links TRBV4-2 to TRBJ2-1; maybe TRBD1 (6 bases). The TCR originated in a man between 25 and 39 years old with type 1 diabetes. The sample consisted of stem cell memory CD4+ T cells from blood. The DNA for the CDR3 is TGTGCCAGCAGCCATCGAGGGCAGGGGCTTTTTCTTGAGCAGTTCTTC. This encodes CASSHRGQGLFLEQFF.